These 2 T cell receptor beta chains were sequenced from one sample in a study of immune heterogeneity within non-small cell lung tumors listed by TCRdb under 2018. Genomic DNA was extracted from bulk tumor tissue and used as the TCR template, and approximately 590 ng gDNA was amplified per sample. During surgery, multiple biopsies were taken from each primary tumor, with sampling sites spaced as far apart as possible within the tumor mass. The study cohort was described as untreated, and patients were newly diagnosed NSCLC cases undergoing curative surgery. The sequencer listed for this sample is HiSeq X Ten. The TCR beta CDR3 region was amplified with a multiplex PCR system whose first round of approximately 11 cycles used 32 V-gene forward primers and 13 J-gene reverse primers. TCRdb reprocessing: public reads trimmed at Q25 with fastp, clones called with MiXCR, in-frame beta chains kept. Here each entry gathers all rows of one CDR3 protein and keeps the most common genes and DNA. The sample yields around 23,000 distinct CDR3 sequences; 25% to 30% were counted once. Jointly, the top ten make up about 4% of the sample.

The sample comprised lung tumor tissue. The receptors here all came from a middle-aged man with non-small cell lung cancer.

This clonotype was detected only a few times. In nucleotides, the CDR3 is TGTGCCAGCTCACCAGGAGAACCCCACGAGCAGTACTTC. This codes for CASSPGEPHEQYF. This chain links TRBV18 with TRBJ2-7; D call uncertain. Per germline, CDR1 KGHSH and CDR2 LQKENI. The CDR3 contains 13 residues. Trimming removed 2 bases at V and 5 bases at J, with 10 bases between.

This clonotype was recorded many times. This chain connects TRBV7-2 to TRBJ1-2; D is ambiguous. Germline V gene lookup returns CDR1 SGHTA and CDR2 FQGNSA. This CDR3 comprises 13 residues. V lost 6 bases and J 6 bases, leaving 14 bases between the germline ends. This chain's CDR3 is CASSSVGGDGYTF. The CDR3 DNA follows: TGTGCCAGCAGTTCAGTTGGTGGGGATGGCTACACCTTC.